The source of this T cell receptor (beta chain) is a study of CD8+ T cells in alopecia areata. Study in general: In an open-label trial, patients got 5 to 10 mg tofacitinib twice daily.

This CDR3 region has 16 residues. In germline, CDR1 is SSHAT, CDR2 FNYEAQ (reference sequence). This clone was seen more than once but under ten times. One end of the junction varies from germline; a read error may be responsible. Extracted from the samples, RNA was reverse transcribed into cDNA to serve as the sequencing template. Sequencing was performed with immunoSEQ multiplex PCR; in TCRdb, only in-frame clones are kept and a portion is missing. The table includes 110,000 to 150,000 clones, roughly 64% detected once. The chain couples TRBV7-7 to TRBJ2-5, with 7 bases that match TRBD2. The sequencing here drew on CD4+ T cells sorted from blood, taken at week 0. This sequence was found in a human donor with alopecia areata. The CDR3 sequence is CASSSTSQGWGETQYF. CDR3 in DNA: TGTGCTAGCAGCTCGACTAGCCAGGGCTGGGGGGAGACCCAGTACTTC.